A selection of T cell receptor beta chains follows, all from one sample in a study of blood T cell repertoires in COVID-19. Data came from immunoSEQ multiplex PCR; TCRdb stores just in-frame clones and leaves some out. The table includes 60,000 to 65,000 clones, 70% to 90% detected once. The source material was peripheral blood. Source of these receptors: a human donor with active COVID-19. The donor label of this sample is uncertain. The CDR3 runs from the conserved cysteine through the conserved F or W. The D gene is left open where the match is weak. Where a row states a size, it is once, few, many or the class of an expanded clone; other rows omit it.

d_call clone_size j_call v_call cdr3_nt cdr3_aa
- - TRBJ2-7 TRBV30 TGTGCCTGGAGTTTATCACAGGTTCCCTACGAGCAGTACTTC CAWSLSQVPYEQYF
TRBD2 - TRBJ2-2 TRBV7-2 TGTGCCAGCAGCTCTGGGACTAGCGGGAGAAAACCGAACACCGGGGAGCTGTTTTTT CASSSGTSGRKPNTGELFF
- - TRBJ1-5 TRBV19 TGTGCCAGTAGTTTACAGGAGTCTGGCAATCAGCCCCAGCATTTT CASSLQESGNQPQHF
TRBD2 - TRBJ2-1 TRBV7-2 TGTGCCAGCAGCTTAGAGAGTAGCGGGGGGGCCGGGAATGAGCAGTTCTTC CASSLESSGGAGNEQFF
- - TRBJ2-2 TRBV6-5 TGTGCCAGCTCCGTTCGGCGGACCGGGGAGCTGTTTTTT CASSVRRTGELFF
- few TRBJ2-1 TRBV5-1 TGCGCCAGCACCTCCAGGGGTGGATACAATGAGCAGTTCTTC CASTSRGGYNEQFF
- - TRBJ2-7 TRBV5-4 TGTGCCAGCAGCTTGAAGGGGGTGGGTCCCTACGAGCAGTACTTC CASSLKGVGPYEQYF
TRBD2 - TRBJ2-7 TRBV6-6 TGTGCCAGCAGTGGGACTAGCGGGAGCTATTCCTACGAGCAGTACTTC CASSGTSGSYSYEQYF
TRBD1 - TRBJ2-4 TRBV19 TGTGCCAGTAGTACCCTCCGGACAGGGGGCGGAAGGTCCAAAAACATTCAGTACTTC CASSTLRTGGGRSKNIQYF
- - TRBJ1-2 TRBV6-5 TGTGCCAGCAGTTACTCGATTTCCCCCGGGGAGGGCTACACCTTC CASSYSISPGEGYTF
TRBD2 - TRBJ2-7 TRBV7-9 TGTGCCAGCAGCTCCTATAGCGGGACTTTCTCCTACGAGCAGTACTTC CASSSYSGTFSYEQYF
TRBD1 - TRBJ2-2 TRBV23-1 TGCGCCAGCGGCCCGCCAGGGAAGGGGGCCCTCAAGGGGGAGCTGTTTTTT CASGPPGKGALKGELFF
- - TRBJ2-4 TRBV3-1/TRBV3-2 TGTGCCAGCAGCCAAGATAGACTAGCCAAAAACATTCAGTACTTC CASSQDRLAKNIQYF
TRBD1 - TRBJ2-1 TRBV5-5 TGTGCCAGCAGCTTGGAAGGGACAGGGGGCGCGTGGGGTAGAAACAATGAGCAGTTCTTC CASSLEGTGGAWGRNNEQFF
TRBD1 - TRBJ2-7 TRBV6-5 TGTGCCAGCAGGATATCAGGGGGCGCTTACGAGCAGTACTTC CASRISGGAYEQYF
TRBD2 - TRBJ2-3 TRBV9 TGTGCCAGCAGCGAGCGGGGGGATACGCAGTATTTT CASSERGDTQYF
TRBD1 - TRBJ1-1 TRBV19 TGTGCCAGTAGTTTTCCCCCCGGGACAGGGTCCGAGGCTTTCTTT CASSFPPGTGSEAFF
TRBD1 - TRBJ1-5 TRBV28 TGTGCCAGCTTCGGACAGGCAGATCCCCAAGGACAGCCCCAGCATTTT CASFGQADPQGQPQHF
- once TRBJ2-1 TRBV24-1 TGTGCCACCAGTCCCCGTAGGGGATCCTACAATGAGCAGTTCTTC CATSPRRGSYNEQFF
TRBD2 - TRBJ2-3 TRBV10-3 TGTGCCATCAGTGCCCCCTGGGCGGGAGGGACCACAGATACGCAGTATTTT CAISAPWAGGTTDTQYF
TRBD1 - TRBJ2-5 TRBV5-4 TGTGCCAGCAGCTTGGCTTCCGGGACAGGGAGGGAGACCCAGTACTTC CASSLASGTGRETQYF
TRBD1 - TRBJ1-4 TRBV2 TGTGCCAGCGATCGGACAGGCTCGGATGAAAAACTGTTTTTT CASDRTGSDEKLFF
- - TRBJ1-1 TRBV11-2 TGTGCCAGCAGCTTAGGTTCTATGTCTGAAGCTTTCTTT CASSLGSMSEAFF
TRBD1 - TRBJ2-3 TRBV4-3 TGCGCCAGCAGCCAAGATTGGGGGACAGGGGCGGGAGATACGCAGTATTTT CASSQDWGTGAGDTQYF
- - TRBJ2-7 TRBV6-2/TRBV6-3 TGTGCCAGCAGTTACTCGATAACTACAGGGAAAAGCTTCAACGAGCAGTACTTC CASSYSITTGKSFNEQYF
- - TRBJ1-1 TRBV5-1 TGCGCCAGCAGCTTGGAAAGCATTAACACTGAAGCTTTCTTT CASSLESINTEAFF
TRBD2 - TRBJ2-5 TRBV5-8 TGTGCCAGCAGCCGGGAGGGGGGCGTTATGGAGACCCAGTACTTC CASSREGGVMETQYF